The present T cell receptor (beta chain) was sequenced within a study of blood T cell repertoires in COVID-19. As for the study in general: From the United States, Italy and Spain came samples of acute and convalescent COVID-19. T cells, B-cell-depleted T cells, or PBMCs provided the cDNA or gDNA that served as material.

Study processing details: It was from reference gene primer amplification that nucleated cell counts were estimated. This table comes from immunoSEQ multiplex PCR, and its TCRdb copy is limited to in-frame clones, with some not included. V, J and clone size reflect that table, while D and trimming were determined from the DNA. The sample lists over 70,000 clones, around 91% occurring once. Material: peripheral blood. The receptor's source is an elderly woman with active or convalescent COVID-19.

The CDR3 sequence is CASSLRTPPTDTQYF. The CDR3 bases are TGTGCCAGCAGCTTGAGGACTCCTCCTACAGATACGCAGTATTTT. The chain links TRBV7-6 to TRBJ2-3, with D possibly TRBD2 on 5 matching bases. Trimming took off 3 bases at V and 3 bases at J, with 13 bases between the two ends. Germline lookup yields CDR1 SGHVS and CDR2 FNYEAQ. CDR3 size: 15 residues.